These 10 T cell receptor beta chains share one sample of origin, sequenced in a study of T-cell reconstitution after alpha-beta-depleted transplantation in children. Unique molecular identifiers were incorporated when the TCRbeta library was constructed. TCRdb reanalysed the PCR reads using MiXCR and keeps one entry per CDR3 protein. The data contain about 500,000 distinct CDR3 sequences, 11% of them singletons. The specimen comprised PBMCs, mostly from graft donor cells, sampled 180 days after TCRalphabeta/CD19-depleted stem cell transplant. Receptor source: a female patient aged 2-9 years who had a stem cell transplant for aplastic anemia, so the T cells may come from the graft donor.

This clonotype has only a few counts. V and J are TRBV7-9 and TRBJ2-5; a possible D gene is TRBD2 (5 bases). This CDR3 comprises 14 residues. Germline assignment: CDR1 SEHNR and CDR2 FQNEAQ (reference sequence). The germline V and J ends were trimmed by 4 bases and 4 bases, with 13 bases remaining between them. The DNA for the CDR3 is TGTGCCAGCAGCTCTAGCCTTGCGCGAGAGACCCAGTACTTC. Residues: CASSSSLARETQYF.

The gene calls are TRBV13 and TRBJ2-3; possible D gene TRBD2, 7 bases. The CDR3 loop spans 16 amino acids. V lost 7 bases and J lost 5, with 22 bases in between. Germline values: CDR1 PRHDT, CDR2 FYEKMQ (reference sequence). The CDR3 spells CASISRGRAVGDTQYF. In DNA form, the CDR3 reads TGTGCCAGCATCTCAAGGGGGAGGGCCGTAGGAGATACGCAGTATTTT.

The chain has TRBV6-2 or TRBV6-3 and TRBJ1-1; 7 bases are a match to TRBD1. V dropped 6 bases and J dropped 3; count of bases not matched to a gene: 19. In germline, CDR1 is MNHEY, CDR2 SVGEGT. This CDR3 is built from 18 residues. CDR3: CASRPKIPQGPWDTEAFF. CDR3 coding DNA: TGTGCCAGCAGACCTAAAATTCCACAGGGGCCTTGGGACACTGAAGCTTTCTTT.

This clonotype has a handful of counts. The chain joins TRBV14 to TRBJ1-2; D is ambiguous. CDR1 is SGHDN and CDR2 is FVKESK in the germline V gene. V lost 1 base and J lost 8, with 14 bases in between. The CDR3 totals 14 residues. Here the CDR3 DNA reads TGTGCCAGCAGCCAAGGCCCGACGGGGATCGGCTACACCTTC. It specifies CASSQGPTGIGYTF.

In this sample, this clonotype turned up a few times. The J gene is TRBJ1-6, the V gene TRBV7-2, with TRBD1 identical over 8 bases. This CDR3 is 16 amino acids long. CDR1 is SGHTA and CDR2 is FQGNSA in the germline V gene. V dropped 1 base and J dropped 10; count of bases not matched to a gene: 9. In DNA, the CDR3 is TGTGCCAGCAGCTTAGAGCGCCCAGGGGGCGAATCACCCCTCCACTTT. This codes for CASSLERPGGESPLHF.

Ten or more counts support this clonotype. The rearrangement uses TRBV12-3 or TRBV12-4 and TRBJ1-5, with 9 bases aligning to TRBD1. This CDR3 is 15 amino acids long. V was pared by 2 bases and J by 6 bases, with 5 bases of the junction left unmatched. The CDR3 DNA follows: TGTGCCAGCAGTTTAACGGACAGGGGCGGTCAGCCCCAGCATTTT. It encodes CASSLTDRGGQPQHF.

The chain links TRBV12-3 or TRBV12-4 to TRBJ1-5; tentatively, D is TRBD1 (6 bases). The CDR3 totals 14 residues. V dropped 3 bases and J dropped 4 bases, with 10 bases sitting between them. In DNA form, the CDR3 reads TGTGCCAGCAGTTTGAAGGGGGGGAATCAGCCCCAGCATTTT. Its protein product is CASSLKGGNQPQHF.

The chain combines TRBV5-1 with TRBJ2-7, with no clear D. CDR3 length: 14 amino acids. V was cut by 4 bases and J by 3 bases, with 14 bases left in between. The germline CDR1 and CDR2 sequences are SGHRS and YFSETQ. The CDR3 here is CASSPRPDYYEQYV. CDR3 nucleotide sequence: TGCGCCAGCAGCCCACGACCGGATTACTACGAGCAGTACGTC.

V and J are TRBV5-1 and TRBJ2-3; perhaps TRBD1 as D (5 bases). The CDR3 consists of 16 residues. Germline values: CDR1 SGHRS, CDR2 YFSETQ. Trimming shortened V by 1 base and J by 4 bases, and 16 bases separated the two germline ends. The CDR3, as DNA: TGCGCCAGCAGCTTGCCGGGCAGGGCAGGTGCAGATACGCAGTATTTT. Encoded protein: CASSLPGRAGADTQYF.

This clonotype showed up many times. The V call is TRBV20-1, the J call TRBJ1-5; 10 bases map to TRBD1. The V and J ends lost 5 bases and 2 bases, in that order; junction bases with no gene match: 0. CDR3 length: 13 residues. The germline V gene has CDR1 DFQATT and CDR2 SNEGSKA (reference sequence). CDR3 residues: CSAGTGGNQPQHF. DNA for the CDR3: TGCAGTGCTGGGACAGGGGGCAATCAGCCCCAGCATTTT.